Listed here are 3 T cell receptor beta chains from one sample, sequenced in a study of T cells in Graves' hyperthyroidism and ophthalmopathy. RNA transcripts served as the template for amplifying TCR beta CDR3 regions. RT-PCR in the first round (using the HTBI primer set) targeted the TCR CDR3. MiXCR, applied by TCRdb to the multiplex PCR reads, yields one record per CDR3 protein. The repertoire includes around 380,000 distinct CDR3 sequences, about 13% of them detected once, and around 20% sits in the top ten. Sequencing input: blood. The receptors come from a man aged 25 to 40 with Graves' hyperthyroidism that later progressed to Graves' ophthalmopathy.

With respect to this clonotype: A much larger clone differs by one base, so this may be a read error. The genes are TRBV6-5 and TRBJ2-7; 9 nucleotides line up with TRBD2. After removal of 0 bases from V and 4 bases from J, the junction contained 16 bases not matched to a gene. There are 19 residues in the CDR3. CDR1 MNHEY and CDR2 SVGAGI come from the germline V gene. As DNA, the CDR3 is TGTGCCAGCAGTTACTCTCGGTTGGGGGCTAGCGGGGAGGAATACGAGCAGTACTTC. Residues: CASSYSRLGASGEEYEQYF.

The V call is TRBV14, the J call TRBJ1-1; D remains ambiguous. Germline V gene data show CDR1 as SGHDN and CDR2 as FVKESK. Trimming removed 5 bases from V and 0 bases from J, with 16 bases in between. The CDR3 consists of 16 residues. CDR3 loop: CASSARMGVLNTEAFF. CDR3 sequence (DNA): TGTGCCAGCAGCGCGCGAATGGGAGTGTTGAACACTGAAGCTTTCTTT.

This clonotype was seen many times. The V and J genes are TRBV4-1 and TRBJ1-1; D unclear. Germline V CDR1 and CDR2: MGHRA, YSYEKL. V was cut by 0 bases and J by 5 bases, with 13 bases left in between. This CDR3 region has 15 residues. CDR3: CASSQEGRAGTEAFF. The CDR3, as DNA: TGCGCCAGCAGCCAAGAAGGGCGGGCGGGAACTGAAGCTTTCTTT.